These T cell receptor beta chains were read from a single sample in a study of OX40 agonist ivuxolimab in advanced cancers. Profiling relied on immunoSEQ multiplex PCR, and the TCRdb table lists in-frame clones only, not all of them. The sample holds about 72,000 clones, 80% to 90% seen once. The specimen comprised CD4+ or CD8+ T cells sorted from blood, sampled in a trial of the OX40 agonist ivuxolimab. The origin of the receptors is an adult with an advanced solid tumor such as melanoma, head and neck, liver or kidney cancer. Both conserved end residues are part of each CDR3. Fields, in order: clone size, V gene, J gene, D gene, CDR3 DNA, CDR3 protein. D genes are given only for firm matches. Clone size is stated in some rows and not others, as once, few, many or a class when expanded.

abundance: -; v_gene: TRBV5-1; j_gene: TRBJ2-7; d_gene: -; CDR3nt: TGCGCCAGCAGCTTGGATCCAGCCGATACTCTTCGGCAGTACTTC; CDR3aa: CASSLDPADTLRQYF
abundance: -; v_gene: TRBV11-2; j_gene: TRBJ2-5; d_gene: -; CDR3nt: TGTGCCAGCAGCTTACCGCCCCGCGCGGGGCAAGAGACCCAGTACTTC; CDR3aa: CASSLPPRAGQETQYF
abundance: -; v_gene: TRBV29-1; j_gene: TRBJ2-7; d_gene: -; CDR3nt: TGCAGCGTTGCCAAAGGGAATCCCTACGAGCAGTACTTC; CDR3aa: CSVAKGNPYEQYF
abundance: -; v_gene: TRBV7-9; j_gene: TRBJ1-5; d_gene: -; CDR3nt: TGTGCCAGCAGCTTACAGGGGTACGATCAGCCCCAGCATTTT; CDR3aa: CASSLQGYDQPQHF
abundance: medium-sized; v_gene: TRBV6-5; j_gene: TRBJ2-7; d_gene: TRBD1; CDR3nt: TGTGCCAGCAGTTACTCGAGGGGGACAGATCAAAAGCAGTACTTC; CDR3aa: CASSYSRGTDQKQYF
abundance: -; v_gene: TRBV7-2; j_gene: TRBJ2-7; d_gene: -; CDR3nt: TGTGCCAGCAGCCAACAGGGTCTCGTCTACGAGCAGTACTTC; CDR3aa: CASSQQGLVYEQYF
abundance: -; v_gene: TRBV7-6; j_gene: TRBJ2-5; d_gene: -; CDR3nt: TGTGCCAGCAGCTTAGCCCCCGCCAGGGGGGATGGAGAGACCCAGTACTTC; CDR3aa: CASSLAPARGDGETQYF
abundance: -; v_gene: TRBV10-3; j_gene: TRBJ1-4; d_gene: -; CDR3nt: TGTGCCAGCAGTTCAGCCAGAACAGGTGGAGGTGAAAAACTGTTTTTT; CDR3aa: CASSSARTGGGEKLFF
abundance: -; v_gene: TRBV5-6; j_gene: TRBJ1-2; d_gene: -; CDR3nt: TGTGCCAGCAGCTTGGGGGGCGTGAGGTTCGGCTACACCTTC; CDR3aa: CASSLGGVRFGYTF
abundance: few; v_gene: TRBV2; j_gene: TRBJ1-5; d_gene: -; CDR3nt: TGTGCCAGCAGTCTCGACTCGGAGCCCCAGCATTTT; CDR3aa: CASSLDSEPQHF
abundance: -; v_gene: TRBV2; j_gene: TRBJ1-1; d_gene: -; CDR3nt: TGTGCCAGCAGTGTGGAGTTTGGGAACACTGAAGCTTTCTTT; CDR3aa: CASSVEFGNTEAFF
abundance: -; v_gene: TRBV7-3; j_gene: TRBJ2-1; d_gene: TRBD2; CDR3nt: TGTGCCAGCAGCGTTAGCGGGGGGGGCAATGAGCAGTTCTTC; CDR3aa: CASSVSGGGNEQFF
abundance: once; v_gene: TRBV5-5; j_gene: TRBJ1-1; d_gene: -; CDR3nt: TGTGCCAGCAGCCTCACAGATACTCTTGAAGCTTTCTTT; CDR3aa: CASSLTDTLEAFF
abundance: -; v_gene: TRBV7-2; j_gene: TRBJ2-7; d_gene: -; CDR3nt: TGTGCCAGCAGCTTATGGAGTGATGGGTACGAGCAGTACTTC; CDR3aa: CASSLWSDGYEQYF
abundance: -; v_gene: TRBV5-1; j_gene: TRBJ2-5; d_gene: -; CDR3nt: TGCGCCAGCAGCCGGGGCAGGTCTACCAAAGAGACCCAGTACTTC; CDR3aa: CASSRGRSTKETQYF
abundance: -; v_gene: TRBV29-1; j_gene: TRBJ1-1; d_gene: TRBD1; CDR3nt: TGCAGCGGACTCGACAGGGGGCTGAACACTGAAGCTTTCTTT; CDR3aa: CSGLDRGLNTEAFF
abundance: -; v_gene: TRBV28; j_gene: TRBJ2-7; d_gene: -; CDR3nt: TGTGCCAGCAGTTTAGGGTTGTCCTACGAGCAGTACTTC; CDR3aa: CASSLGLSYEQYF
abundance: -; v_gene: TRBV30; j_gene: TRBJ2-3; d_gene: -; CDR3nt: TGTGCCTGGAGTGTACGTACAGGCACAGATACGCAGTATTTT; CDR3aa: CAWSVRTGTDTQYF
abundance: -; v_gene: TRBV21-1; j_gene: TRBJ2-5; d_gene: -; CDR3nt: TGTGCCAGCAGCCGCACCGACATCTGGCGGGAGCACCAGGCGGAGACCCAGTACTTC; CDR3aa: CASSRTDIWREHQAETQYF
abundance: -; v_gene: TRBV29-1; j_gene: TRBJ2-7; d_gene: -; CDR3nt: TGCAGCGTTGCCCGCCAGGGGACCACCTACGAGCAGTACTTC; CDR3aa: CSVARQGTTYEQYF
abundance: -; v_gene: TRBV18; j_gene: TRBJ1-1; d_gene: -; CDR3nt: TGTGCCAGCTCACCACGCAGGGGCCCTAACACTGAAGCTTTCTTT; CDR3aa: CASSPRRGPNTEAFF
abundance: -; v_gene: TRBV5-4; j_gene: TRBJ2-7; d_gene: -; CDR3nt: TGTGCCAGCAGCTTGGCCTTAGAGCAGTACTTC; CDR3aa: CASSLALEQYF
abundance: -; v_gene: TRBV5-1; j_gene: TRBJ1-1; d_gene: -; CDR3nt: TGCGCCAGCAGCTTGGACAGGGAAGGCACTGAAGCTTTCTTT; CDR3aa: CASSLDREGTEAFF
abundance: few; v_gene: TRBV10-3; j_gene: TRBJ2-7; d_gene: TRBD1; CDR3nt: TGTGCCATCTCCGTAGGGGGGAGGACAGGGGAGGGCGAGCAGTACTTC; CDR3aa: CAISVGGRTGEGEQYF
abundance: -; v_gene: TRBV27; j_gene: TRBJ2-5; d_gene: -; CDR3nt: TGTGCCAGCAGTGATGAAACGGGTAGCCGTGGAGAGACCCAGTACTTC; CDR3aa: CASSDETGSRGETQYF
abundance: -; v_gene: TRBV28; j_gene: TRBJ2-5; d_gene: -; CDR3nt: TGTGCCAGCAGATCGGCGACGGGCGAGGGTACCCCTCAAGAGACCCAGTACTTC; CDR3aa: CASRSATGEGTPQETQYF
abundance: -; v_gene: TRBV7-2; j_gene: TRBJ2-3; d_gene: -; CDR3nt: TGTGCCAGCAGCCCTTTTTGGGGGGCTAATGTAGATACGCAGTATTTT; CDR3aa: CASSPFWGANVDTQYF
abundance: -; v_gene: TRBV7-2; j_gene: TRBJ2-5; d_gene: -; CDR3nt: TGTGCCAGCAGCTTAGGGGTAGGGACGGAGACCCAGTACTTC; CDR3aa: CASSLGVGTETQYF
abundance: -; v_gene: TRBV4-1; j_gene: TRBJ2-2; d_gene: -; CDR3nt: TGCGCCAGCAGCCCGGTGGTTTCGGTGAACACCGGGGAGCTGTTTTTT; CDR3aa: CASSPVVSVNTGELFF
abundance: -; v_gene: TRBV28; j_gene: TRBJ2-7; d_gene: -; CDR3nt: TGTGCCAGCAGTTTAGGGGGTTTCGCCTACGAGCAGTACTTC; CDR3aa: CASSLGGFAYEQYF
abundance: -; v_gene: TRBV7-8; j_gene: TRBJ1-5; d_gene: -; CDR3nt: TGTGCCAGCAGCTTAGTGGGCGGAACGGCCCGCCGCCAGCCCCAGCATTTT; CDR3aa: CASSLVGGTARRQPQHF
abundance: few; v_gene: TRBV28; j_gene: TRBJ1-4; d_gene: -; CDR3nt: TGTGCCAGCAGTTACAACACAGGGAAGACTAATGAAAAACTGTTTTTT; CDR3aa: CASSYNTGKTNEKLFF
abundance: -; v_gene: TRBV6-5; j_gene: TRBJ1-2; d_gene: TRBD1; CDR3nt: TGTGCCAGCAGCCTTCAGGGGGGGACGGGTAGCTACACCTTC; CDR3aa: CASSLQGGTGSYTF
abundance: -; v_gene: TRBV7-9; j_gene: TRBJ2-7; d_gene: -; CDR3nt: TGTGCCAGCACCTCAGAAAGGAGCTACGAGCAGTACTTC; CDR3aa: CASTSERSYEQYF
abundance: -; v_gene: TRBV5-3; j_gene: TRBJ2-3; d_gene: -; CDR3nt: TGTGCCAGTCGGGGAGATCAGGGGCTGGTTTGCACAGATACGCAGTATTTT; CDR3aa: CASRGDQGLVCTDTQYF
abundance: -; v_gene: TRBV4-3; j_gene: TRBJ2-1; d_gene: TRBD2; CDR3nt: TGCGCCAGCAGCCAAGAGATCCCCCGTTGGACTAGCGGGGGCTACAATGAGCAGTTCTTC; CDR3aa: CASSQEIPRWTSGGYNEQFF
abundance: few; v_gene: TRBV6-1; j_gene: TRBJ1-5; d_gene: -; CDR3nt: TGTGCCAGCACCCTGACAGGAGGCGGTTATCAGCCCCAGCATTTT; CDR3aa: CASTLTGGGYQPQHF
abundance: -; v_gene: TRBV5-6; j_gene: TRBJ1-2; d_gene: -; CDR3nt: TGTGCCAGCAGCTTAGGACAGTCCTATGGCTACACCTTC; CDR3aa: CASSLGQSYGYTF
abundance: -; v_gene: TRBV28; j_gene: TRBJ1-1; d_gene: -; CDR3nt: TGTGCCAGTAACCCCGGGGGCCGGACTGAAGCTTTCTTT; CDR3aa: CASNPGGRTEAFF
abundance: -; v_gene: TRBV28; j_gene: TRBJ2-7; d_gene: -; CDR3nt: TGTGCCAGCAGTTTAGAGCTGGCCCCTAGCTCCTACGAGCAGTACTTC; CDR3aa: CASSLELAPSSYEQYF
abundance: -; v_gene: TRBV6-5; j_gene: TRBJ2-1; d_gene: -; CDR3nt: TGTGCCAGCAGCCCCCTGACTCTAGGGGGTGAGCAGTTCTTC; CDR3aa: CASSPLTLGGEQFF
abundance: few; v_gene: TRBV4-3; j_gene: TRBJ1-6; d_gene: -; CDR3nt: TGCGCCAGCAGCCAAGTCTTTCTGTATAATTCACCCCTCCACTTT; CDR3aa: CASSQVFLYNSPLHF
abundance: -; v_gene: TRBV7-2; j_gene: TRBJ1-3; d_gene: -; CDR3nt: TGTGCCAGCAGCCTCCTCTCGGGCACCATATATTTT; CDR3aa: CASSLLSGTIYF
abundance: -; v_gene: TRBV5-1; j_gene: TRBJ2-7; d_gene: -; CDR3nt: TGCGCCAGCAGCTTGGCGGGGACCCGGGCCTCCTACGAGCAGTACTTC; CDR3aa: CASSLAGTRASYEQYF
abundance: once; v_gene: TRBV20-1; j_gene: TRBJ2-5; d_gene: -; CDR3nt: TGCAGTGCCAGCAGGCAAGCTAGGTCGTACTTC; CDR3aa: CSASRQARSYF